This T cell receptor (beta chain) derives from a study of immune evolution from preneoplasia to lung adenocarcinoma. Study-level results: Top clone share appeared to fall from AAH through AIS, MIA, adenocarcinoma.

Note on this clone: Antigen unknown.

Patient tissue came from resections in Japan or China, 2014–2017. CDR1 is SGDLS, CDR2 YYNGEE, per germline. This CDR3 contains 15 residues. The junction had 14 bases not matched to a gene; V was cut back by 2 bases and J by 12 bases. Assay used: immunoSEQ multiplex PCR; TCRdb lists only in-frame clones, some missing. The repertoire has over 3,500 clones, about 82% of them found once; the top ten carry over 2%. Sequencing used FFPE invasive lung adenocarcinoma tissue. This TCR was sampled from a person in their fifties with lung adenocarcinoma. The genes are TRBV9 and TRBJ2-1; 7 bases are shared with TRBD1. DNA of the CDR3: TGTGCCAGCAGCGTCCAGGACAGGCCTACAATGTGGCAGTTCTTC. Translated, it gives CASSVQDRPTMWQFF.